This T cell receptor (beta chain) was found in a study of blood T cells in healthy people across ages. This clonotype was seen more than once but under ten times. Trimming pared 6 bases from V and 4 bases from J, leaving 12 bases between. The CDR3 is 13 amino acids. Combining a sample-barcoded 5' primer with a J-beta primer mix, a second PCR ran for 7 to 11 cycles. Template switching added a 12-random-nucleotide identifier to every cDNA molecule. Using its own MiXCR run on the 5' RACE reads, TCRdb lists one record per CDR3 protein. The sample yields about 1.1 million distinct CDR3 sequences, around two fifths seen once.

The sequenced material came from blood. The clonotype originates from a man younger than 30 in good health. V usage is TRBV12-3 or TRBV12-4 and J usage is TRBJ1-2; D not resolved. For the CDR3, the DNA is TGTGCCAGCAGCACCGGAAGTACCTATGGCTACACCTTC. Translated: CASSTGSTYGYTF.